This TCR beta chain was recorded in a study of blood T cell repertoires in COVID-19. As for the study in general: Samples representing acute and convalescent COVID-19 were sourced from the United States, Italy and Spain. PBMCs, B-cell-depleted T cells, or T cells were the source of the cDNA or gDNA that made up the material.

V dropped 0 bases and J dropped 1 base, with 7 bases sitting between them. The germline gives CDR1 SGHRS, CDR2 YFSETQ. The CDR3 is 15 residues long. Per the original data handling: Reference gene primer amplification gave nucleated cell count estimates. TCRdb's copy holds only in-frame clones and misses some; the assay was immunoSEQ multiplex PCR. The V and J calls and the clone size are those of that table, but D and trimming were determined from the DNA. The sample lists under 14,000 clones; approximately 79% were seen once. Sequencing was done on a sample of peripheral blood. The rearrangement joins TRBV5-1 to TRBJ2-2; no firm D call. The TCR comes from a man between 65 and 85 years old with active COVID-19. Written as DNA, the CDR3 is TGCGCCAGCAGCTTGGCCCAACAGAACACCGGGGAGCTGTTTTTT. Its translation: CASSLAQQNTGELFF.